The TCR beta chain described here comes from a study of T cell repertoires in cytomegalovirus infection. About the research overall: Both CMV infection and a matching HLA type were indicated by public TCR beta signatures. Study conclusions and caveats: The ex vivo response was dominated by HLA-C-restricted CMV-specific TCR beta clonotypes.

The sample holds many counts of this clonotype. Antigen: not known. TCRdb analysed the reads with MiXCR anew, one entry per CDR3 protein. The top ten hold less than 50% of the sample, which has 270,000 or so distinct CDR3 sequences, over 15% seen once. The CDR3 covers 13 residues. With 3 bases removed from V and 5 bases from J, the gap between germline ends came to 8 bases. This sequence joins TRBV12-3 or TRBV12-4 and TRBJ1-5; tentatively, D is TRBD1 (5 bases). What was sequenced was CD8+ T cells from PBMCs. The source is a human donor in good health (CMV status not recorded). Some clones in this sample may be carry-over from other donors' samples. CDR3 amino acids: CASSLGGDQPQHF. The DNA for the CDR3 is TGTGCCAGCAGTTTGGGGGGAGATCAGCCCCAGCATTTT.